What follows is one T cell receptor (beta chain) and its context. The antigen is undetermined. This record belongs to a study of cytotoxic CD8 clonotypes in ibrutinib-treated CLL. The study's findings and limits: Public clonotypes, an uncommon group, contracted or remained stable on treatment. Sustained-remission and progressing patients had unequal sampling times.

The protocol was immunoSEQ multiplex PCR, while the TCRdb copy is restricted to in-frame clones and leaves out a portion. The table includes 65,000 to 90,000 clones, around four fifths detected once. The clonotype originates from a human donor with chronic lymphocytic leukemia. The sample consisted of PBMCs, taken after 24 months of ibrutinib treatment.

The CDR3 DNA is TGTGCCAGCAGTGACAGACCGGGACAGGCGACTGACGAGCAGTACTTC. Its protein is CASSDRPGQATDEQYF. The V and J genes are TRBV6-1 and TRBJ2-7; TRBD1 matches at 8 bases. The CDR3 totals 16 residues. J lost 5 bases, V lost 3 bases, and 12 bases had no gene match. Per the germline V gene, CDR1 is MNHNS and CDR2 is SASEGT.